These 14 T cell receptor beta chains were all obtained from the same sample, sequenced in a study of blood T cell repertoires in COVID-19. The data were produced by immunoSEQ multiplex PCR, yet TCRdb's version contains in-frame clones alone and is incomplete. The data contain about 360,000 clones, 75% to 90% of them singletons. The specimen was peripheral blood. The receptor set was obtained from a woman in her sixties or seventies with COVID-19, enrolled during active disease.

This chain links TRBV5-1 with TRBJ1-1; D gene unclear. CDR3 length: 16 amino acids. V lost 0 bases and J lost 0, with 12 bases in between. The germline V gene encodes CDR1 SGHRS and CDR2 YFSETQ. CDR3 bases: TGCGCCAGCAGCTTGGCCGCGGCCAGCATGAACACTGAAGCTTTCTTT. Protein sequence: CASSLAAASMNTEAFF.

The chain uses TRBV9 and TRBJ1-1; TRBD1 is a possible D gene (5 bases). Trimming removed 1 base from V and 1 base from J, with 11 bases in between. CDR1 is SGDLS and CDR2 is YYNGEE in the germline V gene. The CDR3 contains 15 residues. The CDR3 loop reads CASSVISGGNTEAFF. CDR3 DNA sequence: TGTGCCAGCAGCGTAATATCGGGGGGGAACACTGAAGCTTTCTTT.

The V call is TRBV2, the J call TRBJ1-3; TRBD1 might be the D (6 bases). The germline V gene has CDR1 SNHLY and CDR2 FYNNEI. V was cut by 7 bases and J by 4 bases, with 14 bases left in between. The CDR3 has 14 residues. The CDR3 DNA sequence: TGTGCCAGCACTTCACAGGGAGCCGGAAACACCATATATTTT. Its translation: CASTSQGAGNTIYF.

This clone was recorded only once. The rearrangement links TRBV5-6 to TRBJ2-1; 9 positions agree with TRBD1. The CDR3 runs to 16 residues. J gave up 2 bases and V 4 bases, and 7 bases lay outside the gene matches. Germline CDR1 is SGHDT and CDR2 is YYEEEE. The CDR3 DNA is TGTGCCAGCAGCCTTTACAGGGGGCGTGCCTACAATGAGCAGTTCTTC. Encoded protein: CASSLYRGRAYNEQFF. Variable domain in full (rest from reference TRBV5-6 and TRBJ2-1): DAGVTQSPTHLIKTRGQQVTLRCSPKSGHDTVSWYQQALGQGPQFIFQYYEEEERQRGNFPDRFSGHQFPNYSSELNVNALLLGDSALYLCASSLYRGRAYNEQFFGPGTRLTVL.

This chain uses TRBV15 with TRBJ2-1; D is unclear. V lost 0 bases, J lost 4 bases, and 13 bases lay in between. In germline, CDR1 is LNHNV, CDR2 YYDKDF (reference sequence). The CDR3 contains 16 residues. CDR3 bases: TGTGCCACCAGCAGAGATCACCCCCTCCTATACAATGAGCAGTTCTTC. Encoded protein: CATSRDHPLLYNEQFF. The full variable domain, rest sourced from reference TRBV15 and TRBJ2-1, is DAMVIQNPRYQVTQFGKPVTLSCSQTLNHNVMYWYQQKSSQAPKLLFHYYDKDFNNEADTPDNFQSRRPNTSFCFLDIRSPGLGDTAMYLCATSRDHPLLYNEQFFGPGTRLTVL.

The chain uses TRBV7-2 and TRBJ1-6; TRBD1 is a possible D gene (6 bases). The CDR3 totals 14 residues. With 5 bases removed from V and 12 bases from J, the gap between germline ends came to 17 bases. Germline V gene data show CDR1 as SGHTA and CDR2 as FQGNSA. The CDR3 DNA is TGTGCCAGCAGCATAATTGACAGGTTCGGACCCCTCCACTTT. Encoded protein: CASSIIDRFGPLHF.

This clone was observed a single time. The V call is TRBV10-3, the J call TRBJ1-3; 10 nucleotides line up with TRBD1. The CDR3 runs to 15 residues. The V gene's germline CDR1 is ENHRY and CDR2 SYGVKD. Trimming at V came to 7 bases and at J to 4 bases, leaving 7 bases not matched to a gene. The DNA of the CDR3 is TGTGCCATCAAGGGGACAGGGGCGTTCGGAAACACCATATATTTT. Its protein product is CAIKGTGAFGNTIYF.

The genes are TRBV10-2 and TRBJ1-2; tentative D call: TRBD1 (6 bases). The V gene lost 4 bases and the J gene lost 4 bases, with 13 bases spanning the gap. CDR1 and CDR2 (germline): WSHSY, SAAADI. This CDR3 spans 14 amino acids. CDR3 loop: CASSVNRAPYGYTF. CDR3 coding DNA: TGCGCCAGCAGTGTCAACAGGGCCCCCTATGGCTACACCTTC.

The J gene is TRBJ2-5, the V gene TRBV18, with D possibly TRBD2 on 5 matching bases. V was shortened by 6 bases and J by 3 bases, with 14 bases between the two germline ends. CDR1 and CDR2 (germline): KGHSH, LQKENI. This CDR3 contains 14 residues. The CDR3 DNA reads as TGTGCCAGCTCGCCAGGCAGCGGAGAAGAGACCCAGTACTTC. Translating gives CASSPGSGEETQYF.

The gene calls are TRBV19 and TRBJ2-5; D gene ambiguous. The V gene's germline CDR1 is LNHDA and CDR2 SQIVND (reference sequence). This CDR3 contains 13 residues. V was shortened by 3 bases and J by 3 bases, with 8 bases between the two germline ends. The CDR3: CASSIGAEETQYF. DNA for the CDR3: TGTGCCAGTAGTATCGGAGCAGAAGAGACCCAGTACTTC.

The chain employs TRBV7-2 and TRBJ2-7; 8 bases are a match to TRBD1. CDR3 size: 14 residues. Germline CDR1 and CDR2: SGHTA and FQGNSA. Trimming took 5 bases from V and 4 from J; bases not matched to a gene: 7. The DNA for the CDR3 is TGTGCCAGCAGCCGGCGGACAGGGACATACGAGCAGTACTTC. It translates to CASSRRTGTYEQYF. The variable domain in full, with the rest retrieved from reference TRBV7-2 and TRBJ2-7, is GAGVSQSPSNKVTEKGKDVELRCDPISGHTALYWYRQSLGQGLEFLIYFQGNSAPDKSGLPSDRFSAERTGGSVSTLTIQRTQQEDSAVYLCASSRRTGTYEQYFGPGTRLTVT.

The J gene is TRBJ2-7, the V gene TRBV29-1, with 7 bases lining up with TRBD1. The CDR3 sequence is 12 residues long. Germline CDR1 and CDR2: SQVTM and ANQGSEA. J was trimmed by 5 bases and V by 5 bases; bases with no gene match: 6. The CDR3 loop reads CSVLRGLNEQYF. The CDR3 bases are TGCAGCGTTTTAAGGGGGCTTAACGAGCAGTACTTC.

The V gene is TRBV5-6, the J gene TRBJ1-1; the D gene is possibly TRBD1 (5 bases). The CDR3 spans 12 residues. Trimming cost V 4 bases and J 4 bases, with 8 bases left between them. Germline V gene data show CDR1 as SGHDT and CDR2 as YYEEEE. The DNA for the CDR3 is TGTGCCAGCAGCCCAGGGTTCACTGAAGCTTTCTTT. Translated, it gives CASSPGFTEAFF.

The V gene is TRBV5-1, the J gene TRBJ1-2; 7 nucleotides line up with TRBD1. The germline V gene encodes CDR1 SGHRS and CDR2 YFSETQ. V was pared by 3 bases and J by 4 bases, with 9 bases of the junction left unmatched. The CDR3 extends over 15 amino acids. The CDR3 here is CASSSKPEGAYGYTF. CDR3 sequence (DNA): TGCGCCAGCAGCTCGAAACCGGAGGGGGCCTATGGCTACACCTTC. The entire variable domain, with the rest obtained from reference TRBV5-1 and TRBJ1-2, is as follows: KAGVTQTPRYLIKTRGQQVTLSCSPISGHRSVSWYQQTPGQGLQFLFEYFSETQRNKGNFPGRFSGRQFSNSRSEMNVSTLELGDSALYLCASSSKPEGAYGYTFGSGTRLTVV.